The 10 T cell receptor beta chains in this list originate from one sample, sequenced in a study of CD8+ T cells in alopecia areata. Treatment of the sample: oral pan-JAK inhibitor, 5-10 mg twice daily. In each case, RNA was isolated and then reverse transcribed into cDNA as the sequencing template. Here immunoSEQ multiplex PCR was the method, and the copy in TCRdb shows in-frame clones only, minus some. The sample records 200,000 or so clones, 43% being singletons. The sample in question was CD4+ T cells sorted from blood, obtained at approximately week 36, from a patient treated with tofacitinib. The receptors derive from a human donor with alopecia areata.

This rearrangement joins TRBV29-1 to TRBJ2-2, with 14 bases aligning to TRBD2. Germline CDR1 is SQVTM and CDR2 is ANQGSEA. Unmatched junction bases numbered 9, after V lost 7 bases and J lost 5 bases. This CDR3 comprises 16 residues. CDR3 nucleotide sequence: TGCAGCGCCCTCGGGACTAGCGGGAGTCGGACCGGGGAGCTGTTTTTT. Translation gives CSALGTSGSRTGELFF.

The genes are TRBV2 and TRBJ2-7, with D unresolved. The ends were cut back, 4 bases at V and 6 bases at J, with 10 bases in the middle. In germline, CDR1 is SNHLY, CDR2 FYNNEI. The CDR3 is made up of 12 amino acids. CDR3 nucleotides: TGTGCCAGCAGTGTGATTGGTGCCGAGCAGTACTTC. Translated, it gives CASSVIGAEQYF.

V gene TRBV6-5 combines with J gene TRBJ2-1, with 14 bases identical to TRBD2. The germline V gene encodes CDR1 MNHEY and CDR2 SVGAGI. Germline trimming cut 5 bases from V and 4 bases from J; bases unmatched to any gene: 1. The CDR3 has 15 amino acids. The CDR3 region is CASSRLAGGYNEQFF. In DNA, the CDR3 is TGTGCCAGCAGTAGACTAGCGGGAGGGTACAATGAGCAGTTCTTC.

This clone was counted only a few times. V and J are TRBV2 and TRBJ2-7; perhaps TRBD1 as D (7 bases). Germline V lookup: CDR1 SNHLY, CDR2 FYNNEI. This CDR3 has 12 residues. Trimming removed 8 bases from V and 7 bases from J, with 15 bases in between. The CDR3 region has the DNA TGTGCCAGCGGGGGGACAGTTGGGGAGCAGTACTTC. It specifies CASGGTVGEQYF. Looking up the rest from reference TRBV2 and TRBJ2-7 gives the full variable domain: EPEVTQTPSHQVTQMGQEVILRCVPISNHLYFYWYRQILGQKVEFLVSFYNNEISEKSEIFDDQFSVERPDGSNFTLKIRSTKLEDSAMYFCASGGTVGEQYFGPGTRLTVT.

The V call is TRBV11-2, the J call TRBJ2-2, with D possibly TRBD2 on 5 matching bases. Germline V gene sequence: CDR1 SGHAT, CDR2 FQNNGV. V gave up 5 bases and J gave up 4 bases, with 5 bases separating them. The CDR3 runs 12 residues. CDR3 sequence: CASSRGTGELFF. The CDR3 coding sequence is TGTGCCAGCAGCCGGGGCACCGGGGAGCTGTTTTTT.

This clone was detected only a few times. The sample holds other DNA sequences that translate to the same CDR3. This chain links TRBV27 with TRBJ2-3; D uncertain. This CDR3 region has 13 residues. Deletions cut 2 bases from V and 1 base from J, with 4 bases between. Germline CDR1 MNHEY, CDR2 SMNVEV (reference sequence). The CDR3 loop is CASSLRGTDTQYF. The DNA of the CDR3 is TGTGCCAGCAGTTTAAGGGGCACAGATACGCAGTATTTT.

The V call is TRBV2, the J call TRBJ2-5; D gene unclear. The J call is in doubt because the DNA end fits TRBJ2-7 better. The CDR3 is made up of 14 amino acids. Germline lookup yields CDR1 SNHLY and CDR2 FYNNEI. CDR3 in amino acids: CASLKMSVGYEQYF. The CDR3 DNA reads as TGTGCCAGCCTCAAAATGTCGGTAGGCTACGAGCAGTACTTC.

The chain employs TRBV6-5 and TRBJ2-1; D may correspond to TRBD1 or TRBD2 (6 bases each). Germline loops: CDR1 MNHEY, CDR2 SVGAGI. The CDR3 has 15 residues. V lost 7 bases, J lost 4 bases, and 17 bases lay in between. DNA of the CDR3: TGTGCCAGCACCCTAACTAGGGGGGAGTACAATGAGCAGTTCTTC. This encodes CASTLTRGEYNEQFF.

This clone was seen only a few times. This chain connects TRBV2 to TRBJ1-1; tentative D call: TRBD1 (5 bases). Deletions cut 7 bases from V and 4 bases from J, with 22 bases between. Germline V gene data show CDR1 as SNHLY and CDR2 as FYNNEI. The CDR3 is 16 residues long. CDR3 sequence: CASTLDAGVPGTEAFF. The CDR3 nucleotides are TGTGCCAGCACCCTCGACGCGGGGGTCCCGGGCACTGAAGCTTTCTTT.

The V call is TRBV6-5, the J call TRBJ2-1, with 8 nucleotides matching TRBD2. Per germline, CDR1 MNHEY and CDR2 SVGAGI. This CDR3 region has 15 residues. V shed 5 bases and J 0 bases; nucleotides not matched to a gene: 3. CDR3 amino acids: CASSQSGGSYNEQFF. CDR3 nucleotides: TGTGCCAGCAGTCAAAGCGGGGGCTCCTACAATGAGCAGTTCTTC.